A single TCR beta chain is shown here with its context. What it binds is unknown. Sample time point: cycle 4 day 1 (C4D1), after 6 weeks of nivolumab. Relapse was seen in all patients after autologous stem cell transplantation, and brentuximab vedotin exposure was variable. Researchers pulled CD8+ T cells out of thawed PBMCs using magnetic negative selection. The source of the sample is a study of PD-1 blockade in classical Hodgkin lymphoma. The study, taken as a whole, reports: Baseline TCR diversity was reportedly lower in newly diagnosed patients than healthy donors. CD4+ but not CD8+ TCR diversity rose significantly by C4D1. Baseline diversity was lower in partial responders and progressors than complete responders. Repertoire difference causes, possibly disease activity or prior therapy, remain undefined.

Germline V gives CDR1 SNHLY, CDR2 FYNNEI. The CDR3 spans 16 residues. V was trimmed by 6 bases and J by 5 bases, leaving 21 bases between them. Clones were sequenced by immunoSEQ multiplex PCR, and TCRdb holds only the in-frame ones, with some missing. The sample consists of fewer than 3,500 clones, about four fifths of them appearing once. The rearrangement links TRBV2 to TRBJ2-3, with D perhaps assigned TRBD1 or TRBD2 (5 bases each). The source material was CD8+ T cells from blood, sampled before the fourth cycle of nivolumab. This sequence originates from a human donor with classical Hodgkin lymphoma. The CDR3 bases are TGTGCCAGCAGGAGATGGGGGACCGCGGAGAGAGATACGCAGTATTTT. Translating gives CASRRWGTAERDTQYF.